Shown below are 28 T cell receptor beta chains from a single sample sequenced in a study of CD8 T cell repertoires and HIV-1 epitope variants. Their cognate antigens are unknown. Clones were sequenced by immunoSEQ multiplex PCR, and TCRdb holds only the in-frame ones, with some missing. The sample includes several thousand clones, 66% of them seen just once. Source material: cultured CD8+ T cells derived from PBMCs. The receptor set was obtained from a male donor with HIV.

This clone was seen more than once but under ten times. The chain joins TRBV7-6 to TRBJ1-2; 9 bases line up with TRBD1. The CDR3 loop spans 13 amino acids. V lost 5 bases, J lost 6 bases, and 4 bases stayed unmatched. Germline V gene data show CDR1 as SGHVS and CDR2 as FNYEAQ. The CDR3 coding sequence is TGTGCCAGCAGCGGACAGGGGTGGAATGGCTACACCTTC. Translated: CASSGQGWNGYTF.

V and J are TRBV28 and TRBJ1-1; D unresolved. Trimming pared 3 bases from V and 1 base from J, leaving 12 bases between. The CDR3 sequence is 15 residues long. Germline V gene data show CDR1 as MDHEN and CDR2 as SYDVKM. DNA for the CDR3: TGTGCCAGCAGTTTCCGAGGGCTGGGGAACACTGAAGCTTTCTTT. This codes for CASSFRGLGNTEAFF.

The chain joins TRBV19 to TRBJ2-1; 9 nucleotides agree with TRBD2. The ends lost 1 base at V and 0 bases at J; junction bases unmatched: 1. The CDR3 runs 16 residues. Per germline, CDR1 LNHDA and CDR2 SQIVND (reference sequence). CDR3 sequence: CASSIGSGGSYNEQFF. The CDR3, as DNA: TGTGCCAGTAGTATAGGTAGCGGGGGCTCCTACAATGAGCAGTTCTTC.

The chain recombines TRBV19 with TRBJ2-3; 12 nucleotides line up with TRBD2. Germline CDR1 is LNHDA and CDR2 is SQIVND (reference sequence). The V segment lost 4 bases and the J segment 0 bases; nucleotides outside the gene matches: 2. CDR3 size: 16 residues. This CDR3 reads CASSRGTSGSTDTQYF. CDR3 DNA: TGTGCCAGTAGTAGAGGGACTAGCGGGAGCACAGATACGCAGTATTTT.

Only a few counts were recorded for this clone. The chain recombines TRBV7-8 with TRBJ2-2, with 9 bases that match TRBD1. CDR1 and CDR2 from the germline V gene are SGHVS and FQNEAQ. J lost 4 bases, V lost 3 bases, and 3 bases had no gene match. The CDR3 totals 15 residues. CDR3 nucleotide sequence: TGTGCCAGCAGCTTGGGGACAGGGCTCACCGGGGAGCTGTTTTTT. This gives the protein CASSLGTGLTGELFF. The full variable domain, its missing parts supplied by reference TRBV7-8 and TRBJ2-2, is GAGVSQSPRYKVAKRGQDVALRCDPISGHVSLFWYQQALGQGPEFLTYFQNEAQLDKSGLPSDRFFAERPEGSVSTLKIQRTQQEDSAVYLCASSLGTGLTGELFFGEGSRLTVL.

Here the CDR3 reads CSATPDRDRVTDTQYF. CDR3 sequence (DNA): TGCAGCGCTACCCCAGACCGGGACAGGGTCACAGATACGCAGTATTTT. V gene TRBV29-1 combines with J gene TRBJ2-3, with 9 bases that match TRBD1. The V segment lost 7 bases and the J segment 2 bases; nucleotides outside the gene matches: 13. CDR1 and CDR2 from the germline V gene are SQVTM and ANQGSEA. The CDR3 sequence is 16 residues long.

The chain links TRBV28 to TRBJ2-7, with no clear D. V was cut by 3 bases and J by 1 base, with 4 bases left in between. This CDR3 spans 12 amino acids. Germline CDR1 reads MDHEN; CDR2 reads SYDVKM. The CDR3: CASSLDSYEQYF. The CDR3 DNA sequence: TGTGCCAGCAGTTTGGATTCCTACGAGCAGTACTTC.

This rearrangement joins TRBV12-5 to TRBJ2-2; 8 positions agree with TRBD2. Per germline, CDR1 LGHNT and CDR2 FRNRAP. V gave up 3 bases and J gave up 1 base; unmatched junction bases: 4. The CDR3 totals 16 residues. The CDR3 sequence is CASGLPGGMNTGELFF. For the CDR3, the DNA is TGTGCTAGTGGTTTACCGGGGGGGATGAACACCGGGGAGCTGTTTTTT.

This chain uses TRBV11-2 with TRBJ2-3, with TRBD1 matching 8 bases. V lost 1 base and J lost 6; bases outside the gene matches: 6. This CDR3 spans 15 amino acids. From germline, CDR1 is SGHAT and CDR2 FQNNGV. In DNA form, the CDR3 reads TGTGCCAGCAGCTTAGCCGACAGGGGATGGGATACGCAGTATTTT. Amino acids: CASSLADRGWDTQYF.

The rearrangement joins TRBV7-8 to TRBJ2-2; D is undetermined. Germline lookup yields CDR1 SGHVS and CDR2 FQNEAQ. The ends were cut back, 5 bases at V and 2 bases at J, with 6 bases in the middle. The CDR3 has 13 amino acids. The CDR3 DNA is TGTGCCAGCAGCCGACTCAACACCGGGGAGCTGTTTTTT. Translating gives CASSRLNTGELFF. The variable domain in full, completed from reference TRBV7-8 and TRBJ2-2, reads GAGVSQSPRYKVAKRGQDVALRCDPISGHVSLFWYQQALGQGPEFLTYFQNEAQLDKSGLPSDRFFAERPEGSVSTLKIQRTQQEDSAVYLCASSRLNTGELFFGEGSRLTVL.

The J gene is TRBJ1-4, the V gene TRBV5-3, with no clear D. TRBV5-3 is sorted into the ORF group, with uncertain function. V lost 10 bases and J 4 bases, leaving 17 bases between the germline ends. The CDR3 covers 14 residues. DNA of the CDR3: TGTGCCCGATCTTCGCGGCGGCATAATGAAAAACTGTTTTTT. It yields the protein CARSSRRHNEKLFF.

The V call is TRBV6-6, the J call TRBJ2-3; TRBD2 matches 7 bases. CDR1 is MNHNY, CDR2 SVGAGI, per germline (reference sequence). J was trimmed by 8 bases and V by 5 bases; bases with no gene match: 10. The CDR3 loop spans 14 amino acids. The CDR3 protein is CASSTRGELGTQYF. The DNA of the CDR3 is TGTGCCAGCAGTACCCGGGGGGAACTGGGTACGCAGTATTTT.

The rearrangement uses TRBV28 and TRBJ2-7; D may correspond to TRBD1 or TRBD2 (5 bases each). Trimming removed 5 bases at V and 1 base at J, with 18 bases between. Germline values: CDR1 MDHEN, CDR2 SYDVKM. The CDR3 contains 16 residues. The CDR3 sequence is CASSVSSGTVSYEQYF. CDR3 DNA: TGTGCCAGCAGTGTATCCTCCGGGACGGTGTCCTACGAGCAGTACTTC. Full variable domain (rest looked up from reference TRBV28 and TRBJ2-7): DVKVTQSSRYLVKRTGEKVFLECVQDMDHENMFWYRQDPGLGLRLIYFSYDVKMKEKGDIPEGYSVSREKKERFSLILESASTNQTSMYLCASSVSSGTVSYEQYFGPGTRLTVT.

This clone appeared a few times. The rearrangement links TRBV6-5 to TRBJ2-7, with 12 bases lining up with TRBD2. This CDR3 comprises 15 residues. Germline trimming cut 6 bases from V and 3 bases from J; bases unmatched to any gene: 6. CDR1 and CDR2 from the germline V gene are MNHEY and SVGAGI. The CDR3 sequence: CASSPSTSGSYEQYF. CDR3 nucleotides: TGTGCCAGCAGCCCGTCGACTAGCGGGAGCTACGAGCAGTACTTC.

About this clone itself: This sample includes further DNA sequences coding for the same CDR3. This sequence joins TRBV15 and TRBJ2-5; perhaps TRBD2 as D (5 bases). Germline V gives CDR1 LNHNV, CDR2 YYDKDF (reference sequence). This CDR3 spans 15 amino acids. Trimming removed 5 bases from V and 4 bases from J, with 17 bases in between. The CDR3 sequence: CATSDGEEGIETQYF. The CDR3 DNA reads TGTGCCACCAGCGACGGTGAAGAGGGAATAGAGACCCAGTACTTC.

The chain recombines TRBV5-4 with TRBJ2-1, with 11 bases matching TRBD2. Germline-derived CDR1 and CDR2 are SGHNT and YYREEE (reference sequence). CDR3 size: 14 residues. J was trimmed by 8 bases and V by 7 bases; bases with no gene match: 8. In DNA form, the CDR3 reads TGTGCCAGCTACACTAGCGGGGGATTTTATGAGCAGTTCTTC. This codes for CASYTSGGFYEQFF.

The chain is built from TRBV6-1 and TRBJ2-2; 9 positions match TRBD2. The CDR3 has 15 amino acids. CDR1 and CDR2 from the germline V gene are MNHNS and SASEGT. V lost 2 bases and J lost 3; bases outside the gene matches: 1. CDR3 nucleotides: TGTGCCAGCAGTGAAAGGACTAGCGACACCGGGGAGCTGTTTTTT. Encoded protein: CASSERTSDTGELFF.

This clone was detected only a few times. CDR3 region: CASSFQLLRDRDIGQPQHF. The CDR3 DNA is TGTGCCAGCAGTTTCCAACTCCTCCGGGACAGGGACATAGGTCAGCCCCAGCATTTT. The J gene is TRBJ1-5, the V gene TRBV28, with 9 bases aligning to TRBD1. The germline V gene encodes CDR1 MDHEN and CDR2 SYDVKM. V was clipped by 3 bases and J by 6 bases; unmatched bases: 18. CDR3 size: 19 residues.

The rearrangement joins TRBV28 to TRBJ2-7; 11 bases align to TRBD1. The germline gives CDR1 MDHEN, CDR2 SYDVKM. The junction had 4 bases not matched to a gene; V was cut back by 7 bases and J by 2 bases. The CDR3 spans 14 residues. The CDR3 loop reads CASNPGQGAYEQYF. The CDR3 DNA reads as TGTGCCAGCAATCCGGGACAGGGGGCCTACGAGCAGTACTTC.

This chain joins TRBV5-6 and TRBJ2-7; TRBD1 aligns across 8 bases. The germline gives CDR1 SGHDT, CDR2 YYEEEE. V shed 4 bases, J shed 4 bases, and the junction held 4 bases outside the gene matches. The CDR3 loop spans 13 amino acids. DNA of the CDR3: TGTGCCAGCAGCCGGACAGGGCCTTACGAGCAGTACTTC. Its translation: CASSRTGPYEQYF.

To note about this clone: The junction departs from the called germline gene at one end, perhaps through a read error. The same CDR3 arises from other DNA sequences in this sample as well. The V call is TRBV5-1, the J call TRBJ1-4; tentatively, D is TRBD1 (6 bases). The CDR3 consists of 14 residues. Germline values: CDR1 SGHRS, CDR2 YFSETQ. The CDR3 spells CASSLTGSNEKLFF. The CDR3 DNA is TGCGCCAGCAGCTTGACAGGGTCTAATGAAAAGCTGTTTTTT.

This sequence joins TRBV28 and TRBJ2-7, with D maybe TRBD1 (5 bases). The CDR3 contains 14 residues. Looked up from germline, CDR1 is MDHEN and CDR2 is SYDVKM. Trimming left V 4 bases short and J 2 bases short, with 12 bases between. This chain's CDR3 is CASSWIDSPYEQYF. The CDR3, as DNA: TGTGCCAGCAGTTGGATAGACAGTCCCTACGAGCAGTACTTC.

The chain is built from TRBV7-9 and TRBJ2-3; D is undetermined. The length of the CDR3 is 15 residues. Germline V gene lookup returns CDR1 SEHNR and CDR2 FQNEAQ (reference sequence). The germline V and J ends were trimmed by 2 bases and 0 bases, with 9 bases remaining between them. The DNA of the CDR3 is TGTGCCAGCAGCTTAACTGAGGACAGCACAGATACGCAGTATTTT. Amino acid sequence: CASSLTEDSTDTQYF.

The chain joins TRBV27 to TRBJ2-7; 10 bases line up with TRBD2. Trimming cost V 4 bases and J 4 bases; bases outside gene matches: 4. The CDR3 covers 14 residues. CDR1 and CDR2 (germline): MNHEY, SMNVEV (reference sequence). The CDR3 nucleotides read TGTGCCAGCAGTTGGACTAGCGGAAAATACGAGCAGTACTTC. Translated, it gives CASSWTSGKYEQYF.

This clone was seen a handful of times. The chain carries TRBV7-2 and TRBJ2-1, with 7 nucleotides matching TRBD2. Germline assignment: CDR1 SGHTA and CDR2 FQGNSA. CDR3 length: 14 residues. With V trimmed by 7 bases and J by 6 bases, 9 bases remained unmatched. CDR3 protein: CASNGGILPNEQFF. The CDR3 coding sequence is TGTGCCAGCAACGGGGGGATATTACCCAATGAGCAGTTCTTC. Supplemented by reference TRBV7-2 and TRBJ2-1, the full variable domain reads GAGVSQSPSNKVTEKGKDVELRCDPISGHTALYWYRQSLGQGLEFLIYFQGNSAPDKSGLPSDRFSAERTGGSVSTLTIQRTQQEDSAVYLCASNGGILPNEQFFGPGTRLTVL.

This clone appeared a few times. This rearrangement joins TRBV19 to TRBJ1-6; D gene uncertain. CDR1 and CDR2 from the germline V gene are LNHDA and SQIVND (reference sequence). Trimming removed 1 base at V and 6 bases at J, with 7 bases between. This CDR3 contains 14 residues. The chain's CDR3 is CASSIALGNSPLHF. The DNA of the CDR3 is TGTGCCAGTAGTATAGCCTTGGGTAATTCACCCCTCCACTTT.

The rearrangement uses TRBV13 and TRBJ1-1; D gene ambiguous. In germline, CDR1 is PRHDT, CDR2 FYEKMQ (reference sequence). CDR3 length: 15 residues. V dropped 1 base and J dropped 4 bases, with 13 bases sitting between them. CDR3 residues: CASSLVGVLGTEAFF. The CDR3 coding sequence is TGTGCCAGCAGCTTAGTTGGGGTTCTCGGCACTGAAGCTTTCTTT.

This clone was detected only a few times. The chain combines TRBV27 with TRBJ2-7; D is possibly TRBD1 (6 bases). There are 12 residues in the CDR3. The V end was cut by 8 bases, the J end by 0 bases, with 8 bases between. CDR1 is MNHEY and CDR2 is SMNVEV in the germline V gene (reference sequence). CDR3 region: CASRDNSYEQYF. The CDR3 region has the DNA TGTGCCAGCCGGGACAACTCCTACGAGCAGTACTTC.